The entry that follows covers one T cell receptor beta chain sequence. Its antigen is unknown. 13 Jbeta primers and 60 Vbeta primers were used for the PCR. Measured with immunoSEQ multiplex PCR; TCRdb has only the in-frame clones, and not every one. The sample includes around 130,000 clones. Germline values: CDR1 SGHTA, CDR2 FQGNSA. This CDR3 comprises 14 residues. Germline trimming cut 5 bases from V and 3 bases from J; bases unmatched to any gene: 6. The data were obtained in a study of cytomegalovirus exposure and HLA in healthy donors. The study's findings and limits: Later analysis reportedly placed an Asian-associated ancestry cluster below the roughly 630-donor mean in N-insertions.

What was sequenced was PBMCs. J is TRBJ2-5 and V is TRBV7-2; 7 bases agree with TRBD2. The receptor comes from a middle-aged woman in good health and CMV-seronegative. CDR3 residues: CASSHGTIKETQYF. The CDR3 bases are TGTGCCAGCAGCCACGGGACTATAAAAGAGACCCAGTACTTC. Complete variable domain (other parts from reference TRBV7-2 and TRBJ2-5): GAGVSQSPSNKVTEKGKDVELRCDPISGHTALYWYRQSLGQGLEFLIYFQGNSAPDKSGLPSDRFSAERTGGSVSTLTIQRTQQEDSAVYLCASSHGTIKETQYFGPGTRLLVL.